A selection of T cell receptor beta chains follows, all from one sample in a study of blood T cells in healthy people across ages. A single record per CDR3 protein comes from TCRdb applying MiXCR to the 5' RACE reads. The top ten hold approximately 8.7% of the sample, which has 540,000 or so distinct CDR3 sequences, more than 20% seen once. These sequences were also reported in another study, on T cells of mothers and their children.

Sequenced sample: blood. All receptors come from a boy younger than 18 in good health. Each CDR3 is given with its conserved first and last residue. Fields, in order: D gene, CDR3 length, V gene, J gene, clone size, CDR3 DNA, CDR3 protein. A D gene is named only where the DNA matches it firmly. Clone sizes are given selectively: once, few, many, or a class where the clone is expanded.

D: TRBD1
length: 17
V: TRBV6-1
J: TRBJ1-2
size: -
DNA: TGTGCCAGCAGTACCGGGACAGGGGTGCTCTGGAACTATGGCTACACCTTC
CDR3: CASSTGTGVLWNYGYTF

D: -
length: 14
V: TRBV12-3/TRBV12-4
J: TRBJ1-5
size: -
DNA: TGTGCCAGCAGTTTTGCTTATAGCAATCAGCCCCAGCATTTT
CDR3: CASSFAYSNQPQHF

D: -
length: 16
V: TRBV4-1
J: TRBJ1-5
size: few
DNA: TGCGCCAGCAGCCAGGCCCCTCGGGGTAGAGGTCAGCCCCAGCATTTT
CDR3: CASSQAPRGRGQPQHF

D: -
length: 15
V: TRBV9
J: TRBJ2-3
size: few
DNA: TGTGCCAGCAGCCGATCAGCAGGGGGGACAGATACGCAGTATTTT
CDR3: CASSRSAGGTDTQYF

D: TRBD1
length: 15
V: TRBV10-3
J: TRBJ1-1
size: many
DNA: TGTGCCATCAGTGAGTCGCGGGACAGGGAGGCTGAAGCTTTCTTT
CDR3: CAISESRDREAEAFF

D: -
length: 15
V: TRBV4-3
J: TRBJ2-7
size: -
DNA: TGCGCCAGCAGCCAAGGGCTAGGAGGGTGGAACGAGCAGTACTTC
CDR3: CASSQGLGGWNEQYF

D: TRBD2
length: 14
V: TRBV29-1
J: TRBJ2-2
size: few
DNA: TGCAGCGTTAGCGCGACTAGCGGGACCGGGGAGCTGTTTTTT
CDR3: CSVSATSGTGELFF

D: TRBD2
length: 14
V: TRBV19
J: TRBJ2-1
size: -
DNA: TGTGCCAGTACCAGACTAGCGGGGGAGGATGAGCAGTTCTTC
CDR3: CASTRLAGEDEQFF

D: -
length: 14
V: TRBV6-1
J: TRBJ2-5
size: -
DNA: TGTGCCAGCAGTGATTCGGGGGCGTTCGAAAGTCCGTACTTC
CDR3: CASSDSGAFESPYF

D: -
length: 17
V: TRBV28
J: TRBJ1-2
size: -
DNA: TGTGCCAGCAGTTTATCTAGTCTTAGGACCTACGGGAAGGGCTACACCTTC
CDR3: CASSLSSLRTYGKGYTF

D: -
length: 16
V: TRBV28
J: TRBJ2-1
size: few
DNA: TGTGCCAGCAGTTTAAGAGGGTCTTTCTCCTACAATGAGCAGTTCTTC
CDR3: CASSLRGSFSYNEQFF

D: TRBD1
length: 15
V: TRBV9
J: TRBJ2-7
size: -
DNA: TGTGCCAGCAGCGTTGACAGGGGAGCCTCCTACGAGCAGTACTTC
CDR3: CASSVDRGASYEQYF

D: TRBD1
length: 16
V: TRBV9
J: TRBJ2-3
size: -
DNA: TGTGCCAGCAGCGGAAGAGACAGGGGTGACACAGATACGCAGTATTTT
CDR3: CASSGRDRGDTDTQYF

D: TRBD2
length: 15
V: TRBV4-3
J: TRBJ2-7
size: few
DNA: TGCGCCAGCAGCCAGGGACCCCAGCGGGACTACGAGCAGTACTTC
CDR3: CASSQGPQRDYEQYF

D: -
length: 16
V: TRBV11-2
J: TRBJ1-4
size: few
DNA: TGTGCCAGCAGCTTATCCGAGGGGCAAACTAATGAAAAACTGTTTTTT
CDR3: CASSLSEGQTNEKLFF

D: -
length: 14
V: TRBV28
J: TRBJ2-1
size: few
DNA: TGTGCCAGCAGTTGGACAGAGTCACGCAATGAGCAGTTCTTC
CDR3: CASSWTESRNEQFF

D: -
length: 13
V: TRBV28
J: TRBJ2-7
size: many
DNA: TGTGCCAGCAGTTTTGGCAGTCCCTACGAGCAGTACTTC
CDR3: CASSFGSPYEQYF

D: TRBD1
length: 16
V: TRBV20-1
J: TRBJ2-1
size: few
DNA: TGCAGTGCTAGAGAGTCAGGGGGCCGTTCCTACAATGAGCAGTTCTTC
CDR3: CSARESGGRSYNEQFF

D: TRBD1
length: 15
V: TRBV30
J: TRBJ2-3
size: few
DNA: TGTGCCTGGGATGCCGGGACAGGGAGCACAGATACGCAGTATTTT
CDR3: CAWDAGTGSTDTQYF

D: TRBD2
length: 15
V: TRBV6-5
J: TRBJ2-5
size: few
DNA: TGTGCCAGCAGTTACGCTAGCGGGGGACGAGAGACCCAGTACTTC
CDR3: CASSYASGGRETQYF

D: -
length: 16
V: TRBV7-8
J: TRBJ2-6
size: -
DNA: TGTGCCAGCACACGACAGGCCTGGGCTGGGGCCAACGTCCTGACTTTC
CDR3: CASTRQAWAGANVLTF

D: -
length: 14
V: TRBV5-1
J: TRBJ1-4
size: few
DNA: TGCGCCAGCAGCTTCCGGACGGTGAATGAAAAACTGTTTTTT
CDR3: CASSFRTVNEKLFF

D: -
length: 14
V: TRBV5-1
J: TRBJ2-5
size: -
DNA: TGCGCCAGCAGTTATCCTCAGGGCTCGCAGACCCAGTACTTC
CDR3: CASSYPQGSQTQYF

D: TRBD2
length: 12
V: TRBV3-1
J: TRBJ2-7
size: -
DNA: TGTGCCAGCGGACTAGCGGGTTACGAGCAGTACTTC
CDR3: CASGLAGYEQYF

D: -
length: 19
V: TRBV12-3/TRBV12-4
J: TRBJ1-4
size: -
DNA: TGTGCCAGCAGTTTAGCCGGCATTATGGCCCCTCCAACTAATGAAAAACTGTTTTTT
CDR3: CASSLAGIMAPPTNEKLFF

D: -
length: 15
V: TRBV18
J: TRBJ2-1
size: -
DNA: TGTGCCAGCTCACCACCTTCCCGGGATTATAATGAGCAGTTCTTC
CDR3: CASSPPSRDYNEQFF

D: TRBD1
length: 15
V: TRBV28
J: TRBJ1-2
size: -
DNA: TGTGCCAGCAGGGGCGGCGGACAGGAAAACTATGGCTACACCTTC
CDR3: CASRGGGQENYGYTF